The sample holds many counts of the clone carrying this T cell receptor beta chain. Its target is unknown. This CDR3 is built from 15 residues. The ends lost 4 bases at V and 3 bases at J; junction bases unmatched: 4. The V gene's germline CDR1 is SEHNR and CDR2 FQNEAQ (reference sequence). TCRdb reprocessed the 5' RACE reads with MiXCR, giving one entry per CDR3 protein. The sample consists of around 390,000 distinct CDR3 sequences, about 15% of them appearing once. This entry is derived from a study of T-cell memory formation after mild COVID-19. Points from the study as a whole: Clones shrinking between day 15 and 85 showed a balanced CD4/CD8 split, and those that grew later tilted toward CD4+. Pre-infection memory contained some responding clones, which suggested that cross-reactive memory had joined. Chiefly within CM and EM were the contracting CD4+ clones; CD8+ ones were within EMRA.

The chain carries TRBV7-9 and TRBJ2-3; 10 nucleotides line up with TRBD2. The clonotype was recovered from a man younger than 35 who had mild COVID-19 (a few samples of this study predate the infection). Cell type and time point are not known. Input material: PBMCs or a T cell subset sorted from them (not recorded which). The CDR3 DNA sequence: TGTGCCAGCAGCTCTCCGGGACTAGCGACAGATACGCAGTATTTT. Its protein product is CASSSPGLATDTQYF. The full variable domain, in which reference TRBV7-9 and TRBJ2-3 provide the parts outside the CDR3, is DTGVSQNPRHKITKRGQNVTFRCDPISEHNRLYWYRQTLGQGPEFLTYFQNEAQLEKSRLLSDRFSAERPKGSFSTLEIQRTEQGDSAMYLCASSSPGLATDTQYFGPGTRLTVL.